Below are 11 T cell receptor beta chains sequenced from a single sample in a study of beta chain features in type 1 diabetes. No antigens are known for them. cDNA synthesis used the whole RNA isolate, giving expressed TCRB sequences. Using immunoSEQ multiplex PCR, the repertoire was profiled, and TCRdb retains in-frame clones only, with some absent. Altogether roughly 700,000 clones are present, 13% being singletons, with the ten largest covering 0.02% to 0.025%. Study-level results: When Type 1 diabetes patients were examined, their TCRB CDR3s proved moderately but significantly shorter in all four CD4+ subsets.

What was sequenced was naive CD4+ T cells from blood. These receptors all come from a young man with type 1 diabetes.

The sample holds a few counts of this clone. This CDR3 reads CASSHPARLDTQYF. The CDR3 region has the DNA TGCGCCAGCAGCCATCCCGCACGGTTAGATACGCAGTATTTT. V gene TRBV4-1 combines with J gene TRBJ2-3; D call uncertain. Germline V gene data show CDR1 as MGHRA and CDR2 as YSYEKL. This CDR3 is 14 amino acids long. The V end was cut by 3 bases, the J end by 5 bases, with 12 bases between.

This chain connects TRBV29-1 to TRBJ1-2; 10 bases match TRBD1. V dropped 7 bases and J dropped 5; count of bases not matched to a gene: 10. The CDR3 totals 14 residues. The germline gives CDR1 SQVTM, CDR2 ANQGSEA. The CDR3 sequence is CSARSGQGGYGYTF. The CDR3 DNA is TGCAGCGCCCGATCAGGACAGGGGGGATATGGCTACACCTTC.

Only a few counts were recorded for this clone. The rearrangement links TRBV15 to TRBJ2-5; 7 positions agree with TRBD2. The CDR3 contains 16 residues. Trimming removed 3 bases from V and 5 bases from J; junction bases left unmatched: 12. Per germline, CDR1 LNHNV and CDR2 YYDKDF (reference sequence). The CDR3 bases are TGTGCCACCAGCAGGACCGGGACTACGAGGTGGGAGACCCAGTACTTC. Translation gives CATSRTGTTRWETQYF.

This clone was seen only a few times. The chain couples TRBV10-3 to TRBJ2-5, with D tentatively TRBD1 (6 bases). The CDR3 sequence is 12 residues long. Germline V gives CDR1 ENHRY, CDR2 SYGVKD. Trimming took 7 bases from V and 3 from J, leaving 9 bases between them. CDR3 protein: CAIKNREETQYF. CDR3 nucleotide sequence: TGTGCCATCAAGAACAGGGAAGAGACCCAGTACTTC.

This clone was counted between two and nine times. The chain combines TRBV18 with TRBJ1-2; D unclear. Germline CDR1 and CDR2: KGHSH and LQKENI. This CDR3 is built from 15 residues. V was clipped by 6 bases and J by 4 bases, with 18 bases between them. CDR3 sequence reads: CASSDRWQALYGYTF. The CDR3 nucleotides read TGTGCCAGCTCGGACCGGTGGCAGGCTCTCTATGGCTACACCTTC.

This clone was observed a handful of times. The V call is TRBV2, the J call TRBJ1-2; possibly TRBD1 for D (5 bases). The CDR3 length is 14 residues. Deletions cut 3 bases from V and 4 bases from J, with 12 bases between. Germline CDR1 SNHLY, CDR2 FYNNEI. The CDR3, as DNA: TGTGCCAGCAGTGACCAGGGCCTAGGCTATGGCTACACCTTC. Its protein product is CASSDQGLGYGYTF.

This clone was picked up a small number of times. The V call is TRBV4-2, the J call TRBJ2-7, with 7 bases matching TRBD1. Germline lookup yields CDR1 LGHNA and CDR2 YNFKEQ. J was trimmed by 0 bases and V by 4 bases; bases with no gene match: 6. The CDR3 sequence is 15 residues long. DNA for the CDR3: TGTGCCAGCAGCCCTACAGGGGCCAGCTCCTACGAGCAGTACTTC. Translation: CASSPTGASSYEQYF.

This chain joins TRBV29-1 and TRBJ2-7; weak D call: TRBD1 (5 bases). The J call could be wrong; TRBJ2-5 is a better fit for the DNA end. The CDR3 runs 13 residues. Germline assignment: CDR1 SQVTM and CDR2 ANQGSEA. This chain's CDR3 is CSVSTGPQETQYF. CDR3 in DNA: TGCAGCGTTTCCACAGGACCCCAAGAGACCCAGTACTTC.

With regard to this clone: The same CDR3 is also encoded by other DNA sequences in this sample. V usage is TRBV30 and J usage is TRBJ1-1; D unclear. Germline V gene lookup returns CDR1 GTSNPN and CDR2 SVGIG (reference sequence). Trimming left V 0 bases short and J 1 base short, with 6 bases between. CDR3 length: 13 residues. CDR3 sequence: CAWSVRENTEAFF. In DNA form, the CDR3 reads TGTGCCTGGAGTGTACGAGAGAACACTGAAGCTTTCTTT. Drawing the rest from reference TRBV30 and TRBJ1-1, the complete variable domain is SQTIHQWPATLVQPVGSPLSLECTVEGTSNPNLYWYRQAAGRGLQLLFYSVGIGQISSEVPQNLSASRPQDRQFILSSKKLLLSDSGFYLCAWSVRENTEAFFGQGTRLTVV.

This sequence joins TRBV30 and TRBJ1-6, with a possible D match to TRBD1 (5 bases). Trimming removed 4 bases at V and 13 bases at J, with 14 bases between. Germline lookup yields CDR1 GTSNPN and CDR2 SVGIG (reference sequence). The CDR3 contains 12 residues. CDR3 in amino acids: CAWTQTVSPLHF. The CDR3 bases are TGTGCCTGGACCCAGACAGTGTCCCCCCTCCACTTT.

The rearrangement joins TRBV9 to TRBJ2-7; D remains ambiguous. The germline gives CDR1 SGDLS, CDR2 YYNGEE. This CDR3 comprises 15 residues. The germline V and J ends were trimmed by 3 bases and 1 base, with 14 bases remaining between them. In nucleotides, the CDR3 is TGTGCCAGCAGCGCCGAGGATCTGGGATCCTACGAGCAGTACTTC. Amino acid sequence: CASSAEDLGSYEQYF.